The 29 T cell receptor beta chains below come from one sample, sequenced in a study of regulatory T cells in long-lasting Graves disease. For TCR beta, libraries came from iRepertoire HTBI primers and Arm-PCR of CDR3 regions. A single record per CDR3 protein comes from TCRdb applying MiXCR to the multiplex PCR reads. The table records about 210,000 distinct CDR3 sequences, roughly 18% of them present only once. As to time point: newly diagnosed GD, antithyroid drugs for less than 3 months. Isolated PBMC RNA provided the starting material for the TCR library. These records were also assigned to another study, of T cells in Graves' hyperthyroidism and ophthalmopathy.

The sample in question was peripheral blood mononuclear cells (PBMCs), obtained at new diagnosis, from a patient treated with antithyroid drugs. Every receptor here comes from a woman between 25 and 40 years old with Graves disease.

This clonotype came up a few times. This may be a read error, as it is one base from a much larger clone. The CDR3 loop reads CASRGGWNEQYF. CDR3 nucleotide sequence: TGTGCCAGCAGGGGTGGCTGGAACGAGCAGTACTTC. The chain joins TRBV2 to TRBJ2-7; D unresolved. The V end was cut by 6 bases, the J end by 5 bases, with 11 bases between. There are 12 residues in the CDR3. The germline gives CDR1 SNHLY, CDR2 FYNNEI.

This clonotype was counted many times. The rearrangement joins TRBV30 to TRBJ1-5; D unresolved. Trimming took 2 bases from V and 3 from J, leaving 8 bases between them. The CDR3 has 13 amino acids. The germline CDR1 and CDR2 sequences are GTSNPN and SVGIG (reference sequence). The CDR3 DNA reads TGTGCCTGGAGTAAGAGCCTCAATCAGCCCCAGCATTTT. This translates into CAWSKSLNQPQHF.

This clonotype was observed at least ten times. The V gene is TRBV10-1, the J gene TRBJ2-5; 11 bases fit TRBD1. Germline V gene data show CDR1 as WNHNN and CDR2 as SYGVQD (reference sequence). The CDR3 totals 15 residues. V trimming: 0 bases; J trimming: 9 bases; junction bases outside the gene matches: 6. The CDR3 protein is CASSESGTGGTPQYF. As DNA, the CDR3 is TGCGCCAGCAGTGAGTCGGGGACAGGGGGGACCCCCCAGTACTTC.

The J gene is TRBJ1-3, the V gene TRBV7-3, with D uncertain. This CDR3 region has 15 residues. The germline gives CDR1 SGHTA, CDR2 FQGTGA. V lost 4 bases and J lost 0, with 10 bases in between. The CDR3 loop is CASSSQHRSGNTIYF. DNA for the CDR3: TGTGCCAGCAGCTCACAACACCGCTCTGGAAACACCATATATTTT.

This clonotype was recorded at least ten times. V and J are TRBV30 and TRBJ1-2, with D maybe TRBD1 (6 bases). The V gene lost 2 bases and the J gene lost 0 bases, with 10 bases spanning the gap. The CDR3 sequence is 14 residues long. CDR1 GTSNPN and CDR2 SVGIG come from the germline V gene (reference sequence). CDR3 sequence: CAWSLWTANYGYTF. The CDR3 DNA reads TGTGCCTGGAGTCTATGGACAGCTAACTATGGCTACACCTTC.

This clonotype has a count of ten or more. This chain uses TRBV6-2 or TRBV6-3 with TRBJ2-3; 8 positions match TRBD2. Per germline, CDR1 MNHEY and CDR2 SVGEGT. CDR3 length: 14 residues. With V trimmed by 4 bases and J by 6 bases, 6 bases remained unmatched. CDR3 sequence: CASSFSGDTDTQYF. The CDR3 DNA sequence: TGTGCCAGCAGTTTTAGCGGGGATACGGATACGCAGTATTTT.

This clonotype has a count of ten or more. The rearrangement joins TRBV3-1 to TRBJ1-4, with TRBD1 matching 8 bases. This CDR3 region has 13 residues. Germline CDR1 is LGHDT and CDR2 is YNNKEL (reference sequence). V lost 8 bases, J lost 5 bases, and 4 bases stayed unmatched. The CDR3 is CASGRGRNEKLFF. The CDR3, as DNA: TGTGCCAGCGGCAGGGGGCGAAATGAAAAACTGTTTTTT.

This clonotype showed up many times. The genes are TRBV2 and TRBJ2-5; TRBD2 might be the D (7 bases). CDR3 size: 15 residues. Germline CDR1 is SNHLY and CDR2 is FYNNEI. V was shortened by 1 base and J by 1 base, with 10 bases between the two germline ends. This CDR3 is CASSEVGGLQETQYF. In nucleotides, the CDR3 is TGTGCCAGCAGTGAAGTCGGGGGGCTCCAAGAGACCCAGTACTTC.

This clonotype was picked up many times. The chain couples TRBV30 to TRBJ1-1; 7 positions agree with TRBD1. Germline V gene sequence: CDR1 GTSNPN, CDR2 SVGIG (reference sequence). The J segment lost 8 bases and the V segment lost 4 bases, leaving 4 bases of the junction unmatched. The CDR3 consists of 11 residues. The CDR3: CAWTGQKEAFF. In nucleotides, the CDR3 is TGTGCCTGGACGGGACAGAAAGAAGCTTTCTTT.

The CDR3 DNA is TGTGCCAGCTCACCCCCCGACAGACCCAATCAGCCCCAGCATTTT. It is translated as CASSPPDRPNQPQHF. V gene TRBV18 combines with J gene TRBJ1-5, with D perhaps TRBD1 (5 bases). CDR1 KGHSH and CDR2 LQKENI come from the germline V gene. With 3 bases removed from V and 3 bases from J, the gap between germline ends came to 12 bases. The CDR3 spans 15 residues.

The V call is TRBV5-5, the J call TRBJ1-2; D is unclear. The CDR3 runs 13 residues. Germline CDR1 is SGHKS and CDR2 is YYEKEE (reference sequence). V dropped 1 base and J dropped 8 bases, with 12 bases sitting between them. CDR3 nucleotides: TGTGCCAGCAGCTTGACACTCGGACGGGGCTACACCTTC. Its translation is CASSLTLGRGYTF. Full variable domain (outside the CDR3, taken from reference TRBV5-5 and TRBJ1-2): DAGVTQSPTHLIKTRGQQVTLRCSPISGHKSVSWYQQVLGQGPQFIFQYYEKEERGRGNFPDRFSARQFPNYSSELNVNALLLGDSALYLCASSLTLGRGYTFGSGTRLTVV.

CDR3 sequence (DNA): TGTGCCAGCGGTCGCGGGACAGCAACTAATGAAAAACTGTTTTTT. It yields the protein CASGRGTATNEKLFF. The chain combines TRBV11-1 with TRBJ1-4, with 7 bases matching TRBD1. The germline CDR1 and CDR2 sequences are SGHAT and FQDESV (reference sequence). V was pared by 8 bases and J by 0 bases, with 6 bases of the junction left unmatched. The CDR3 has 15 residues.

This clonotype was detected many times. In DNA form, the CDR3 reads TGTGCCAGCAGTTTATTTGACCGGCCCCTACCCCTCCACTTT. It encodes CASSLFDRPLPLHF. The V call is TRBV28, the J call TRBJ1-6; D gene ambiguous. This CDR3 contains 14 residues. Trimming stripped 1 base from V and 12 bases from J, with 13 bases between. The germline V gene has CDR1 MDHEN and CDR2 SYDVKM.

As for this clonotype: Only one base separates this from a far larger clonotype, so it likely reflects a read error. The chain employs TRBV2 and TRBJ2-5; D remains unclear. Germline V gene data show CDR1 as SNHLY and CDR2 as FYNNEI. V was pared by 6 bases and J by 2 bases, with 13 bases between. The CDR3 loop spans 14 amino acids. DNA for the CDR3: TGTGCCAGCAGCCCCCGGGCAGCACAAGAGACCCAGTACTTC. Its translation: CASSPRAAQETQYF.

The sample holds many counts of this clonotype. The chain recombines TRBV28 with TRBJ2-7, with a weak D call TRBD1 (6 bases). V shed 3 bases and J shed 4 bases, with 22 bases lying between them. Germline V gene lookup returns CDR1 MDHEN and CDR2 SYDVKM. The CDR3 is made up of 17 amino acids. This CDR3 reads CASSFTGQGYHQYEQYF. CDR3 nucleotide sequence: TGTGCCAGCAGTTTTACAGGGCAGGGATATCATCAGTACGAGCAGTACTTC.

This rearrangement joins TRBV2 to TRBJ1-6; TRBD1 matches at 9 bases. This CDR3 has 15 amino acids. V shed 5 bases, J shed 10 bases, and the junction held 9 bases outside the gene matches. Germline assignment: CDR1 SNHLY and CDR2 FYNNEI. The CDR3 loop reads CASSPRTGVESPLHF. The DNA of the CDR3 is TGTGCCAGCAGTCCCCGGACAGGGGTGGAGTCACCCCTCCACTTT.

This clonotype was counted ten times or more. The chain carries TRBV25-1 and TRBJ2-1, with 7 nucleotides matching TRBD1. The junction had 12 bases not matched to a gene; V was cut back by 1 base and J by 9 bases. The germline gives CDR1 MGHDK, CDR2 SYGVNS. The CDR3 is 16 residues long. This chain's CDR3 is CASSEFRGQDFGEQFF. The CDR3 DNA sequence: TGTGCCAGCAGTGAATTTCGAGGACAGGATTTCGGTGAGCAGTTCTTC.

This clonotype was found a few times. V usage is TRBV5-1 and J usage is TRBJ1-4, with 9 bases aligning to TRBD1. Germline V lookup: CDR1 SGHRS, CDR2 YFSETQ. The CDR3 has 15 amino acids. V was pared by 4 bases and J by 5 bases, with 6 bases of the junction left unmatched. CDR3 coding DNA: TGCGCCAGCAGCCCCGGACAGGGGTCGAATGAAAAACTGTTTTTT. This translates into CASSPGQGSNEKLFF.

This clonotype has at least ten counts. CDR3 loop: CASANNMNTEAFF. CDR3 DNA: TGTGCTAGTGCCAATAATATGAACACTGAAGCTTTCTTT. The chain is built from TRBV12-5 and TRBJ1-1; the D is unclear. Trimming removed 7 bases at V and 0 bases at J, with 9 bases between. Per germline, CDR1 LGHNT and CDR2 FRNRAP. The CDR3 length is 13 residues.

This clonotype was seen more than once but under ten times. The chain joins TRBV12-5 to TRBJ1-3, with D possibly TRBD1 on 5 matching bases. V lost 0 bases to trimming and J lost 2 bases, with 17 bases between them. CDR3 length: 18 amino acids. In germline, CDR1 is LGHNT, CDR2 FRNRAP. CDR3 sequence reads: CASGLVQRGGEAGNTIYF. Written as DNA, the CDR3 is TGTGCTAGTGGTTTGGTACAGAGGGGTGGTGAAGCTGGAAACACCATATATTTT.

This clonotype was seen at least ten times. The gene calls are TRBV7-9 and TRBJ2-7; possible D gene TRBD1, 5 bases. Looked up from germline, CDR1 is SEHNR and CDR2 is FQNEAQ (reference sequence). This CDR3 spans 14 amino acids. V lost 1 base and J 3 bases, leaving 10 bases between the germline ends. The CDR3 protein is CASSLGGHYYEQYF. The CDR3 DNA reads TGTGCCAGCAGCTTAGGCGGACATTACTACGAGCAGTACTTC.

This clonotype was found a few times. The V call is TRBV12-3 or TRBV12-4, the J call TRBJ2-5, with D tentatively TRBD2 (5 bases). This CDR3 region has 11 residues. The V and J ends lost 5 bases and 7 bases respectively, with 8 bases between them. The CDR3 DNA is TGTGCCAGCAGTGACCTAGCGACCCAGTACTTC. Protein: CASSDLATQYF.

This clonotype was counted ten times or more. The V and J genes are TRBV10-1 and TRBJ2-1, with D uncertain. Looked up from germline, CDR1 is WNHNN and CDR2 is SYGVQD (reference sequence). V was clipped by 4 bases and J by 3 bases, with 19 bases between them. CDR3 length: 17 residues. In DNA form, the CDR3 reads TGCGCCAGCAGTGGTGGGTCCTCTGTGGAAGGCTACAATGAGCAGTTCTTC. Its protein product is CASSGGSSVEGYNEQFF.

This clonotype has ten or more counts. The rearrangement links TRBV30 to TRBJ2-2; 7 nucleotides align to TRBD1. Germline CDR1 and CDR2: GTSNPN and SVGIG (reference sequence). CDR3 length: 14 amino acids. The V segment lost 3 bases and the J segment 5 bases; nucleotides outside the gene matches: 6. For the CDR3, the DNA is TGTGCCTGGAGCCTGACAGGGATTACCGGGGAGCTGTTTTTT. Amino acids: CAWSLTGITGELFF.

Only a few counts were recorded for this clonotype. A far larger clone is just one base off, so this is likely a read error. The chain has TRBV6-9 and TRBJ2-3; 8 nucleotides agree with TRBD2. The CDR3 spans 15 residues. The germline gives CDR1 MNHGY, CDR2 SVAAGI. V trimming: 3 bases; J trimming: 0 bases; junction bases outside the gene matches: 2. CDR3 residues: CASSYSSGSTDTQYF. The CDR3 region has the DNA TGTGCCAGCAGTTACTCTAGCGGGAGCACAGATACGCAGTATTTT.

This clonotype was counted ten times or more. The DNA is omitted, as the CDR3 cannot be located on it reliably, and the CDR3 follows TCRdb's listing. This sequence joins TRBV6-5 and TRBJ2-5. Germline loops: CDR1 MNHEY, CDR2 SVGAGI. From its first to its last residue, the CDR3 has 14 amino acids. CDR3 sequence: CASSSSLAAETQYF.

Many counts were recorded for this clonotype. The CDR3 region is CSASSPNYGYTF. Written as DNA, the CDR3 is TGCAGTGCTTCCAGTCCTAACTATGGCTACACCTTC. The chain combines TRBV20-1 with TRBJ1-2; D is undetermined. CDR1 and CDR2 from the germline V gene are DFQATT and SNEGSKA (reference sequence). The length of the CDR3 is 12 residues. V lost 5 bases and J lost 0, with 7 bases in between.

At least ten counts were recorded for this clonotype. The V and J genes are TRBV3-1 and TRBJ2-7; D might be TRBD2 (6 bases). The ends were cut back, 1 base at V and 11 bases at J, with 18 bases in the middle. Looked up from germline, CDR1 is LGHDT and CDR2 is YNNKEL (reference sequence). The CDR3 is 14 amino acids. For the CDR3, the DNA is TGTGCCAGCAGCCAAGGAACCAACCCGGGGGATGAGTACTTC. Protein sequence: CASSQGTNPGDEYF.

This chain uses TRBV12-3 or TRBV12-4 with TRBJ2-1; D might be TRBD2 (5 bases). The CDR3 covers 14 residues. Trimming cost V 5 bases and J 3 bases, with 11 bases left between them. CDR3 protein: CASSQDDYYNEQFF. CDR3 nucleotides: TGTGCCAGCAGTCAGGACGACTACTACAATGAGCAGTTCTTC.